The entry below describes one T cell receptor (beta chain). The antigen is undetermined. Generated by immunoSEQ multiplex PCR, the TCRdb table keeps only in-frame clones and is missing some. Of about 120,000 clones listed, 93% were seen once; the top ten hold approximately 5%. The CDR3 runs to 13 residues. Deletions cut 0 bases from V and 6 bases from J, with 9 bases between. CDR1 is MNHEY, CDR2 SMNVEV, per germline (reference sequence). This entry comes from a study of T cell responses to AZD1222 COVID-19 vaccine. The study, taken as a whole, reports: Repertoires were sampled only after the peak T cell response. Baseline serostatus was positive in only a handful of AZD1222 recipients. Once two AZD1222 doses were given, Spike-specific TCR breadth and depth went up. The donor cohort was predominantly white British with a female majority, and clonal diversity may have been underestimated.

This receptor was taken from an adult who received the AZD1222 COVID-19 vaccine. This sequence joins TRBV27 and TRBJ2-7; the D gene is possibly TRBD2 (6 bases). The starting material was peripheral blood, obtained 28 days after the second AZD1222 dose. The CDR3: CASSLSGGGEQYF. CDR3 in DNA: TGTGCCAGCAGTTTATCTGGGGGAGGCGAGCAGTACTTC.